These T cell receptor beta chains were read from a single sample in a study of T-cell reconstitution after alpha-beta-depleted transplantation in children. TCRdb reprocessed the PCR reads with MiXCR, giving one entry per CDR3 protein. Of 600,000 to 800,000 distinct CDR3 sequences in the sample, around 13% were seen once. The source was PBMCs, collected before TCRalphabeta/CD19-depleted stem cell transplant. Source of these receptors: a girl between 2 and 10 years old with congenital amegakaryocytic thrombocytopenia, due to receive a stem cell transplant. The CDR3 runs from the conserved cysteine through the conserved F or W.

CDR3 protein | J gene | V gene
CASRTQYRGVNTEAFF | TRBJ1-1 | TRBV5-6
CSASRLAGGLSSYNEQFF | TRBJ2-1 | TRBV20-1
CASNIDSSQETQYF | TRBJ2-5 | TRBV12-3/TRBV12-4
CASSLSRDRDQETQYF | TRBJ2-5 | TRBV12-3/TRBV12-4
CASSWGGRGYNEQFF | TRBJ2-1 | TRBV12-3/TRBV12-4
CASSLVLDYNEQFF | TRBJ2-1 | TRBV5-1
CASSRPGLVPDTQYF | TRBJ2-3 | TRBV5-1
CASSLVPLAGPGDTQYF | TRBJ2-3 | TRBV5-1
CCARAGGSGSAHEQYF | TRBJ2-7 | TRBV20-1
CASTPQDGYNEQFF | TRBJ2-1 | TRBV5-1
CASSSNPDLAKSTDTQYF | TRBJ2-3 | TRBV11-2
CASSLALGEYEQYF | TRBJ2-7 | TRBV7-2
CSARGGLAGGSDTQYF | TRBJ2-3 | TRBV20-1
CASSVVGHSNTEAFF | TRBJ1-1 | TRBV9
CASSEVGMAGELFF | TRBJ2-2 | TRBV2
CSARDGLPETQYF | TRBJ2-5 | TRBV20-1
CASSPHRGNTEAFF | TRBJ1-1 | TRBV5-1
CASSSAKEILQETQYF | TRBJ2-5 | TRBV5-1
CASSSDSRNEQFF | TRBJ2-1 | TRBV5-1
CASSIGTVNTEVFF | TRBJ1-1 | TRBV5-1